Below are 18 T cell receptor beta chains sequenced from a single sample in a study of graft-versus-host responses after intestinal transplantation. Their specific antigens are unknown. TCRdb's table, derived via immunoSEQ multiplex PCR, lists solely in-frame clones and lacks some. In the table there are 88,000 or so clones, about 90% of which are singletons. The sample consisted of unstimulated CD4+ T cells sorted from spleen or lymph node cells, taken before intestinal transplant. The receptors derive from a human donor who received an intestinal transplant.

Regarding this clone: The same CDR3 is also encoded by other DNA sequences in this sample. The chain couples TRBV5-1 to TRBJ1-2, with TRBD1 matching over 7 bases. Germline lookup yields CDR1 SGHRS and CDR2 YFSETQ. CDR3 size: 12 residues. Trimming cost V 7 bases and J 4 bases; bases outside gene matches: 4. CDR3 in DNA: TGCGCCAGCTCCCAGGGGGGCTATGGCTACACCTTC. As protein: CASSQGGYGYTF.

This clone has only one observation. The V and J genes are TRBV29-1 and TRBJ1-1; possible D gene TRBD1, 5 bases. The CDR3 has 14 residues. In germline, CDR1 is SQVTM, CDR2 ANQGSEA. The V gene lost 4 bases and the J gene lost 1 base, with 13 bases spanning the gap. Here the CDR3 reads CSVGLDRRNTEAFF. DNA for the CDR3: TGCAGCGTTGGTCTCGACAGACGGAACACTGAAGCTTTCTTT.

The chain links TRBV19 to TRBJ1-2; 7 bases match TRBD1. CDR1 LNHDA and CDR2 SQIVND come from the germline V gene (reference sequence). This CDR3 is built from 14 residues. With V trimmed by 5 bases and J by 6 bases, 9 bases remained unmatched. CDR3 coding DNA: TGTGCCAGTAGTGCCCGACAGGGCTTAGATGGCTACACCTTC. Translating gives CASSARQGLDGYTF.

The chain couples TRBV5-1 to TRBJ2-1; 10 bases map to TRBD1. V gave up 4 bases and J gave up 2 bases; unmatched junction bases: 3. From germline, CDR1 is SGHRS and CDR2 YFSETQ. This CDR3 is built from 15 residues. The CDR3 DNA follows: TGCGCCAGCAGCCGGGGACAGGGGCCCTACAATGAGCAGTTCTTC. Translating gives CASSRGQGPYNEQFF. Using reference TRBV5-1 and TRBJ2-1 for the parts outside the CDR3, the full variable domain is KAGVTQTPRYLIKTRGQQVTLSCSPISGHRSVSWYQQTPGQGLQFLFEYFSETQRNKGNFPGRFSGRQFSNSRSEMNVSTLELGDSALYLCASSRGQGPYNEQFFGPGTRLTVL.

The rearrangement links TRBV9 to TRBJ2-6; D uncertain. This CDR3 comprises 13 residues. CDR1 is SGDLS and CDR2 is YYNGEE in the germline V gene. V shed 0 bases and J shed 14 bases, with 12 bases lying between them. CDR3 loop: CASSVGLDRILTF. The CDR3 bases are TGTGCCAGCAGCGTAGGTCTAGATCGAATCCTGACTTTC.

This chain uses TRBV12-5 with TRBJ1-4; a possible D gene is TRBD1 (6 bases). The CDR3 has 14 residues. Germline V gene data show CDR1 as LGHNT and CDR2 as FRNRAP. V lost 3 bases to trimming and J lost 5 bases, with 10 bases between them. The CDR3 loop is CASGFSGGNEKLFF. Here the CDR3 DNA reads TGTGCTAGTGGTTTTTCGGGGGGCAATGAAAAACTGTTTTTT.

In DNA form, the CDR3 reads TGTGCCAGCACCCGCCTCCCGCAGGGGGCGCGGGAAAAACTGTTTTTT. Protein product: CASTRLPQGAREKLFF. V usage is TRBV5-6 and J usage is TRBJ1-4; 8 bases line up with TRBD1. The CDR3 has 16 residues. Trimming removed 6 bases from V and 8 bases from J; junction bases left unmatched: 15. Germline CDR1 and CDR2: SGHDT and YYEEEE.

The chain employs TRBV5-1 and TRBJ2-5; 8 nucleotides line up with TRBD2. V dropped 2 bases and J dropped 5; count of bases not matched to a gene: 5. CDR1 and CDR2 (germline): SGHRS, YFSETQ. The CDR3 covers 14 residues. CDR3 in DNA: TGCGCCAGCAGCTTCGTTAGCGGGGTGGAGACCCAGTACTTC. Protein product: CASSFVSGVETQYF.

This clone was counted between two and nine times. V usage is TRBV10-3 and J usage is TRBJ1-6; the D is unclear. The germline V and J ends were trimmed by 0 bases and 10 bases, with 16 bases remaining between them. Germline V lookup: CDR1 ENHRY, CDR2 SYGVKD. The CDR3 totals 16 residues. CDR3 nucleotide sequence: TGTGCCATCAGTGAGTCGAACCCCGCGGGATACTCACCCCTCCACTTT. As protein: CAISESNPAGYSPLHF.

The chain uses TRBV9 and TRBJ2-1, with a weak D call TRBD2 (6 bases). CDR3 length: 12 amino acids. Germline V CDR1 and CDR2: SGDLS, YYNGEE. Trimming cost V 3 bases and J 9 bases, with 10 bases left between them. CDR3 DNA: TGTGCCAGCAGCGCCTTGGGGGGTGAGCAGTTCTTC. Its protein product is CASSALGGEQFF. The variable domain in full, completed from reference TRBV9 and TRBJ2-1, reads DSGVTQTPKHLITATGQRVTLRCSPRSGDLSVYWYQQSLDQGLQFLIQYYNGEERAKGNILERFSAQQFPDLHSELNLSSLELGDSALYFCASSALGGEQFFGPGTRLTVL.

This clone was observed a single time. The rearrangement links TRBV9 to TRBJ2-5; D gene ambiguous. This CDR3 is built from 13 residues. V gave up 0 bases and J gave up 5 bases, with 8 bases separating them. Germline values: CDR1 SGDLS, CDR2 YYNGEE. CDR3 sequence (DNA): TGTGCCAGCAGCGTAGCAGTAATGGAGACCCAGTACTTC. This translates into CASSVAVMETQYF.

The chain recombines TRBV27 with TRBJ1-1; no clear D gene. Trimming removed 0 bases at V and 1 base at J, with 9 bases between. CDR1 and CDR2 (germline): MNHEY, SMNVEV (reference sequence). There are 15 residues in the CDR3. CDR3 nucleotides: TGTGCCAGCAGTTTATCGGACCGGGAGAACACTGAAGCTTTCTTT. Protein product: CASSLSDRENTEAFF.

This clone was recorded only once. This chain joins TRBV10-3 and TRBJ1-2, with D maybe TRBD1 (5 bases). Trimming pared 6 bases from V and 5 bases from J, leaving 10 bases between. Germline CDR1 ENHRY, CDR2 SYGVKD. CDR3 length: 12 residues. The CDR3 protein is CAIRGTDYGYTF. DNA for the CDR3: TGTGCCATCAGGGGGACTGATTATGGCTACACCTTC.

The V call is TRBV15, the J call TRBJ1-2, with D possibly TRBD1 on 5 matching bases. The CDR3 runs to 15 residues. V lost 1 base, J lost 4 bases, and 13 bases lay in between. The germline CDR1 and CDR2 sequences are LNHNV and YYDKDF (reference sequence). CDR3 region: CATSRGSGGSYGYTF. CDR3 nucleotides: TGTGCCACCAGCAGAGGGTCTGGGGGGAGCTATGGCTACACCTTC.

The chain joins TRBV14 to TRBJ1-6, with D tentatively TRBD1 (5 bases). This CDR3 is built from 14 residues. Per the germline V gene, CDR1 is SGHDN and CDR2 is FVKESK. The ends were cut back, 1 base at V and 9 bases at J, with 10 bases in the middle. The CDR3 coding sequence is TGTGCCAGCAGCCAAGGCGGGGCGCGTTCACCCCTCCACTTT. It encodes CASSQGGARSPLHF.

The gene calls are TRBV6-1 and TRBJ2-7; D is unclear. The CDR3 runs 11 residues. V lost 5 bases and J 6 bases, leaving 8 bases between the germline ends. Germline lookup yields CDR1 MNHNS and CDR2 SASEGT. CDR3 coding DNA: TGTGCCAGCAGTTCCTCCCTCGAGCAGTACTTC. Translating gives CASSSSLEQYF.

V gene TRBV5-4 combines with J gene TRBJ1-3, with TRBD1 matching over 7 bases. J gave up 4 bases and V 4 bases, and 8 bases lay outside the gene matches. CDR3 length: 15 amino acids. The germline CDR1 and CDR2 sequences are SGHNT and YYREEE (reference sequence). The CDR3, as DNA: TGTGCCAGCAGCGCAGACAGGGCGACGGGAAACACCATATATTTT. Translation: CASSADRATGNTIYF.

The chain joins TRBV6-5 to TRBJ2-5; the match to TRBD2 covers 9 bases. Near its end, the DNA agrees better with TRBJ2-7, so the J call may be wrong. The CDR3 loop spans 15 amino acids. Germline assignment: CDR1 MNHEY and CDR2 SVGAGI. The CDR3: CASSYSSRTSDEQYF. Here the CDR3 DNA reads TGTGCCAGCAGTTACTCGTCCAGGACTAGCGACGAGCAGTACTTC.